This is a list of T cell receptor beta chains from one sample in a study of blood T cell repertoires in COVID-19. Generated by immunoSEQ multiplex PCR, the TCRdb table keeps only in-frame clones and is missing some. Here the sample spans approximately 400,000 clones, more than 70% being singletons. The sample taken for sequencing was peripheral blood. All receptors come from a woman between 50 and 59 years old with COVID-19, enrolled during active disease. CDR3s leave out the opening cysteine and the closing phenylalanine or tryptophan.

>TRBJ2-2|TRBV30
AWSDLSVELF
>TRBJ1-1|TRBV25-1
ASSAQANTEAF
>TRBJ2-7|TRBV6-5
ASSHVSGASYEQY
>TRBJ1-1|TRBV3-1/TRBV3-2
ASSDMRQEWGTEAF
>TRBJ2-7|TRBV10-1
ASSESSSYEQY
>TRBJ1-5|TRBV19
ASSYSRAHQPQH
>TRBJ1-6|TRBV5-1
ASSLDGMNSPLH
>TRBJ1-2|TRBV5-1
ASSSQGRYNYGYT
>TRBJ2-3|TRBV19
ASSIRTGEGDTQY
>TRBJ2-7|TRBV18
ASSPRTGESEQY